The T cell receptor (beta chain) described here comes from a study of T cells in Graves' hyperthyroidism and ophthalmopathy (dated by TCRdb to the late 2010s). Background on the whole study: Peripheral blood was sampled at the time of initial diagnosis, prior to any treatment. To identify TCR V-J signatures that set the groups apart, the researchers used a discovery cohort of about a hundred patients, made up of roughly 40 with Graves' ophthalmopathy and about 59 with stable Graves' hyperthyroidism. Prospective prediction of ophthalmopathy was tested in an independent validation cohort consisting of some 18 hyperthyroidism patients and around 16 patients who later progressed to ophthalmopathy. The 100 discovery patients were randomly split 7:3 into training and test sets. The study also compared thyroid tissue and blood T-cell repertoires from about six Graves' hyperthyroidism patients. After blood sampling, hyperthyroidism patients were treated with methimazole at a starting dose of 30 mg daily, and ophthalmopathy patients were treated with high-dose intravenous methylprednisolone. According to the paper, TCR Vbeta CDR3 sequencing was carried out on 135 peripheral blood samples, which came from approximately 43 ophthalmopathy, 75 to 80 hyperthyroidism and some 17 progressor patients. Here is what the overall study found, with its caveats: No statistical method was used to set the sample size in advance, and investigators knew the group allocation. Ophthalmopathy was separated from stable hyperthyroidism by a 13 V-J signature model, with over 85% sensitivity and roughly 81% specificity obtained in cross-validation and 80%/75% obtained in testing. Most expanded thyroid clonotypes (frequency above 0.001) were also detected in blood, suggesting blood repertoires may reflect thyroid immune responses. In validation, the model predicted progression to ophthalmopathy a median of roughly 6.1 months before onset, with around 70% sensitivity and just under 75% specificity.

Stable Graves' hyperthyroidism was defined as the absence of progression to ophthalmopathy over 18 months of follow-up. Hyperthyroidism patients were aged 18 to 65 years and newly diagnosed, with disease duration of less than 2 months. Patients with uncontrolled infections, other autoimmune diseases, pregnancy or lactation were excluded. Diagnoses relied on clinical symptoms, serum thyroxine and TRAb, thyroid ultrasound and orbital computed tomography. PBMCs were isolated from 10 ml of fresh peripheral blood by Ficoll-Paque density gradient centrifugation. Trizol reagent was used to extract total RNA, and RNA quality was then checked on an Agilent 2100 Bioanalyzer. In the case of this clonotype: The specificity of this receptor is unknown. The sample holds no much larger clone one base away, and base qualities are not on file.

As encoded in the germline V gene, CDR1 is SQVTM while CDR2 is ANQGSEA. The CDR3 spans 13 residues, from the cysteine through the phenylalanine. The entry retains the CDR3 DNA only, 39 bases that are in frame from base 1. The junction shows trimming of 3 bases on V and 0 bases on J, plus 9 bases between the germline ends. The TCR beta CDR3 regions were amplified from RNA transcripts. The first round of RT-PCR for the TCR CDR3 was performed with the HTBI primer set and the Qiagen OneStep RT-PCR kit. Libraries were constructed in a second round of multiplex PCR, after which size selection and purification were performed. Paired-end sequencing of the libraries was performed with 100 bp reads on an Illumina HiSeq2000. Per the original workflow: Raw data were processed with SOAPnuke, discarding reads with adapters, uncalled bases, mean Phred below 15, or no exact constant-primer or identifier match. High-quality paired reads were merged using COPE v1.2.5, and each unique nucleotide sequence was defined as a clonotype. MiTCR v1.1 was used to align clonotypes to the IMGT TRBV, TRBD and TRBJ reference segments. The analysis included only V-J combinations with a frequency above 0.0001, which together covered around 99% of the repertoires. A TCS score was defined as the ratio of F50 (clonal expansion) to E x V (chaos), with BLOSUM62-based TCRdist applied between CDR3 peptides within each V-J. Welch's t-statistics and random forest reduced approximately 520 V-J features to 10 to 15, which were used in a naive Bayes classifier (R e1071). Thyroid-blood repertoire similarity was quantified with the Morisita-Horn index. TCRdb itself trimmed the public reads at Q25 with fastp, ran MiXCR and retained productive beta chains. CDR3 protein sequences are deduplicated, and each keeps its most common genes and DNA. V and J calls and clone size were set by TCRdb, not the authors. This sample comprises about 680,000 distinct CDR3 sequences, around a third of them detected only once. The ten largest clones take up about a third of the sample.

The sequenced sample consisted of blood. The chain employs TRBV29-1 and TRBJ2-7; too little of a D gene remains to name it. The clonotype originates from a woman aged 40 to 50 with Graves' hyperthyroidism. CDR3 protein: CSVDDLSSYEQYF. The bases read TGCAGCGTTGACGACTTGAGCTCCTACGAGCAGTACTTC.